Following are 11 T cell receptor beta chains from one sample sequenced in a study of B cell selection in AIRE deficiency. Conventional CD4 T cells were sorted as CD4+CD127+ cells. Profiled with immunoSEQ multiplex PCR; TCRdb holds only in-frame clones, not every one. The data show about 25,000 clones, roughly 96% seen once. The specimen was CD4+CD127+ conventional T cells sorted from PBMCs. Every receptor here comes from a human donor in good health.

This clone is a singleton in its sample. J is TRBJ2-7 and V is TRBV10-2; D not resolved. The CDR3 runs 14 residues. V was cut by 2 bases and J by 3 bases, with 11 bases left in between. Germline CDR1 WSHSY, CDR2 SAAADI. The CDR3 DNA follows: TGCGCCAGCAGTGAGGGAGTATCGCACTACGAGCAGTACTTC. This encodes CASSEGVSHYEQYF.

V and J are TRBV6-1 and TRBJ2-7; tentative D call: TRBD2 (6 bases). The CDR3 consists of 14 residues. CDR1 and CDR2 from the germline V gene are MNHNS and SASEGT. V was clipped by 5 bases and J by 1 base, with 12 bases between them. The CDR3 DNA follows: TGTGCCAGCAGTTCCGGGACTGGATCCTACGAGCAGTACTTC. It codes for CASSSGTGSYEQYF.

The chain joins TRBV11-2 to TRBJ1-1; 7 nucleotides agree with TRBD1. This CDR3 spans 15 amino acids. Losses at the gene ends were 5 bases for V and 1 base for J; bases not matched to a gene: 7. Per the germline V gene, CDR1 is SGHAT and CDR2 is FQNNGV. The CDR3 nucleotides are TGTGCCAGCAGCCCTACCGGGACAGCGAACACTGAAGCTTTCTTT. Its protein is CASSPTGTANTEAFF.

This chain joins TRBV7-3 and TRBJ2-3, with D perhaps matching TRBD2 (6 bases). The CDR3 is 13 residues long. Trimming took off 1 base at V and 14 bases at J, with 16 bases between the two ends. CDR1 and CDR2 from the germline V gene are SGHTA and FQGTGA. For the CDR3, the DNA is TGTGCCAGCAGCTTAAGGGGGGATTCTCGTATGTATTTT. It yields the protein CASSLRGDSRMYF.

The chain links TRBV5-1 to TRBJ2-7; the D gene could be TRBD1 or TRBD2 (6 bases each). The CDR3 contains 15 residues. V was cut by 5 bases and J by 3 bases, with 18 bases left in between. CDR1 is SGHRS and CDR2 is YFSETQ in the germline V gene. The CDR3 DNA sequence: TGCGCCAGCAGGCCTTTGGCCGGGGGCGTCTACGAGCAGTACTTC. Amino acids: CASRPLAGGVYEQYF.

The CDR3: CASSAGGTGKDRQYF. In DNA form, the CDR3 reads TGCGCCAGCAGCGCCGGGGGGACAGGGAAAGATCGGCAGTATTTT. The rearrangement uses TRBV5-1 and TRBJ2-3; 9 positions agree with TRBD1. Germline V lookup: CDR1 SGHRS, CDR2 YFSETQ. The CDR3 spans 15 residues. J gave up 11 bases and V 4 bases, and 14 bases lay outside the gene matches.

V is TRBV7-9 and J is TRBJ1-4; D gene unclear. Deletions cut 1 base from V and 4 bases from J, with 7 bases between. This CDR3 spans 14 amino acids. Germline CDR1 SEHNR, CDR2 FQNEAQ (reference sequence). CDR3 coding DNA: TGTGCCAGCAGCTTAGGGGGTTTTAATGAAAAACTGTTTTTT. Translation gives CASSLGGFNEKLFF. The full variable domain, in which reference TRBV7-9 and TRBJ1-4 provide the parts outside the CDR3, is DTGVSQNPRHKITKRGQNVTFRCDPISEHNRLYWYRQTLGQGPEFLTYFQNEAQLEKSRLLSDRFSAERPKGSFSTLEIQRTEQGDSAMYLCASSLGGFNEKLFFGSGTQLSVL.

CDR3: CAISDGTGEAGYTF. The CDR3 coding sequence is TGTGCCATCAGTGACGGGACAGGGGAGGCTGGCTACACCTTC. The chain has TRBV10-3 and TRBJ1-2, with TRBD1 matching over 10 bases. The CDR3 is 14 residues long. The junction had 5 bases not matched to a gene; V was cut back by 3 bases and J by 7 bases. CDR1 and CDR2 (germline): ENHRY, SYGVKD.

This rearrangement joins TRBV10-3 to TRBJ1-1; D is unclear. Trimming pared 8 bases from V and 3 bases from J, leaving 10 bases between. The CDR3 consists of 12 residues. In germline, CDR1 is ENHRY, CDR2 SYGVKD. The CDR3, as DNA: TGTGCCATCCGGCATGGGGACACTGAAGCTTTCTTT. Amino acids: CAIRHGDTEAFF.

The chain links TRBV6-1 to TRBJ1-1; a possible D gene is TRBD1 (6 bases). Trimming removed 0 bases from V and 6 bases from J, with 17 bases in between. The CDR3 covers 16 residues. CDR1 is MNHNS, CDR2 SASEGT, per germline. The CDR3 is CASSEAHRAAESEAFF. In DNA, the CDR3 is TGTGCCAGCAGTGAAGCTCACAGGGCTGCTGAATCTGAAGCTTTCTTT.

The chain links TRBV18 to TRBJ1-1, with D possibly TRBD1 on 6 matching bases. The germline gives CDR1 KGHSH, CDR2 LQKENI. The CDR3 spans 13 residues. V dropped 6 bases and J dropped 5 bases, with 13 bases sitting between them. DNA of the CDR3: TGTGCCAGCTCCTCGGGGGGCAATACTGAAGCTTTCTTT. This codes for CASSSGGNTEAFF.